The entry that follows covers one TCR beta chain sequence. The data stem from a study of blood T cell repertoires in COVID-19. On the study more broadly: Material from acute and convalescent COVID-19 was sourced from the United States, Italy and Spain. In each case, the material was cDNA or gDNA derived from T cells, B-cell-depleted T cells, or PBMCs.

Original analysis: Nucleated cell counts were estimated from reference gene primer amplification. TCRdb's copy holds only in-frame clones and misses some; the assay was immunoSEQ multiplex PCR. The V and J calls and clone size are taken from that table; D and trimming were inferred from the DNA. The sample consists of fewer than 70,000 clones, 80% to 90% of them appearing once. Germline loops: CDR1 MNHEY, CDR2 SVGAGI. V lost 7 bases and J 0 bases, leaving 12 bases between the germline ends. The CDR3 sequence is 15 residues long. Sample: peripheral blood. This sequence was found in a man aged 45 to 65 with acute or convalescent COVID-19. The chain combines TRBV6-5 with TRBJ2-2; TRBD1 might be the D (6 bases). CDR3 DNA sequence: TGTGCCAGCACTAAGGACAGAACGAACACCGGGGAGCTGTTTTTT. Translation: CASTKDRTNTGELFF.